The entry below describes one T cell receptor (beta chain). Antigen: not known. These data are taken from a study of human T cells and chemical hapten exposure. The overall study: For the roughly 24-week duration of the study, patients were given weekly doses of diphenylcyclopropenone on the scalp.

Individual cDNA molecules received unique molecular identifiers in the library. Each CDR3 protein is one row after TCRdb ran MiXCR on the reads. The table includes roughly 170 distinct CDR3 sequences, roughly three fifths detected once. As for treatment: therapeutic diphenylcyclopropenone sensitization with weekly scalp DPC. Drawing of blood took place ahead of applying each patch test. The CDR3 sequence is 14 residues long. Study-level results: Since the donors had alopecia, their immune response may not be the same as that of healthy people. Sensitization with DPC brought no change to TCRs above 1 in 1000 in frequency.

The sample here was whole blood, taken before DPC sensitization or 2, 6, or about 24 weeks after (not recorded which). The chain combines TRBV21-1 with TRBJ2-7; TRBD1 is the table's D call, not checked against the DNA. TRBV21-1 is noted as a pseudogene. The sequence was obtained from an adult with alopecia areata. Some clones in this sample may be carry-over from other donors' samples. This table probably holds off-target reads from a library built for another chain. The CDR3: CASSWTGQGYEQYF. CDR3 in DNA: TGTGCCAGCAGCTGGACTGGACAGGGCTACGAGCAGTACTTC.